This TCR beta chain was recovered during a study of blood T cells in healthy people across ages. Whole-study findings and limits: The recorded TCR beta diversity per million T cells decreased in a roughly linear manner with age. The study could not conclusively compare naive and antigen-experienced cells, given its unsorted PBMCs.

With a J-beta primer mix and a sample-barcoded 5' primer, a second PCR ran 7 to 11 cycles. Via MiXCR, TCRdb re-called the 5' RACE reads, giving one row per CDR3 protein. The data show about 730,000 distinct CDR3 sequences, 40% to 45% seen once. Per sample, at least 6 micrograms of total RNA were extracted. About this clonotype itself: Its antigen is still unknown.

The receptor was derived from a woman aged 55-69 years in good health. What was sequenced was blood.

CDR3 residues: CAGSGTTFTSTQYF. Written as DNA, the CDR3 is TGTGCCGGAAGCGGGACAACTTTCACTAGTACGCAGTATTTT. The rearrangement joins TRBV30 to TRBJ2-3, with D possibly TRBD2 on 7 matching bases. The CDR3 runs 14 residues. Trimming left V 8 bases short and J 8 bases short, with 23 bases between. Germline V gene lookup returns CDR1 GTSNPN and CDR2 SVGIG (reference sequence).